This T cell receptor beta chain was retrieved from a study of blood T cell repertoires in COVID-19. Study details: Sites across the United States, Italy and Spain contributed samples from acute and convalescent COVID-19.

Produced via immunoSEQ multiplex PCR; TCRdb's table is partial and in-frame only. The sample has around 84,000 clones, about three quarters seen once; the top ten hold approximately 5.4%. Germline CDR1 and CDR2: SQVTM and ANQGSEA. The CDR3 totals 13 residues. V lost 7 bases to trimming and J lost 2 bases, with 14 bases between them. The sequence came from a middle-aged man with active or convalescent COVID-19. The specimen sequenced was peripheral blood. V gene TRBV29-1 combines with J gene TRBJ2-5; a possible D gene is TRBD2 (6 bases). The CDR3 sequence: CSANGAGQETQYF. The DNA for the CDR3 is TGCAGCGCCAACGGGGCGGGACAAGAGACCCAGTACTTC. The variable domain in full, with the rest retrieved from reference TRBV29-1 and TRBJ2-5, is SAVISQKPSRDICQRGTSLTIQCQVDSQVTMMFWYRQQPGQSLTLIATANQGSEATYESGFVIDKFPISRPNLTFSTLTVSNMSPEDSSIYLCSANGAGQETQYFGPGTRLLVL.